These T cell receptor beta chains were read from a single sample in a study of patients and donors after allogeneic stem cell transplantation. MiXCR, run by TCRdb on the RT-PCR reads, gives a single entry per CDR3 protein. The data contain about 24,000 distinct CDR3 sequences, roughly two fifths of them singletons. Sequenced material: blood, either unsorted or a sorted T cell fraction (not recorded which). The receptors were gathered from a human donor who was either an allogeneic HSCT recipient or a stem cell or donor lymphocyte infusion donor (not recorded which). It is not recorded whose cells these are; they may come from a transplant donor. CDR3s include the opening cysteine and the closing phenylalanine or tryptophan. The order of the fields is V gene, D gene, clone size, J gene, CDR3 DNA, CDR3 protein. The D gene is left open where the match is weak. Clone size is stated in some rows and not others, as once, few, many or a class when expanded.

V: TRBV20-1
D: -
size: -
J: TRBJ1-2
DNA: TGCAGTGCTAGAGGGGGGGGCGGAAACTATGGCTACACCTTC
CDR3: CSARGGGGNYGYTF

V: TRBV3-1
D: -
size: -
J: TRBJ1-3
DNA: TGTGCCAGCAGCCAAGACTACGGGGGCGGTGGAAACACCATATATTTT
CDR3: CASSQDYGGGGNTIYF

V: TRBV5-1
D: TRBD1
size: few
J: TRBJ2-2
DNA: TGCGCCAGCAGCGGCGACAGGGTGGGAACCGGGGAGCTGTTTTTT
CDR3: CASSGDRVGTGELFF

V: TRBV2
D: -
size: -
J: TRBJ1-6
DNA: TGTGCCAGCAGTGAAATGGCGGTTTATTCACCCCTCCACTTT
CDR3: CASSEMAVYSPLHF

V: TRBV6-1
D: TRBD1
size: few
J: TRBJ1-5
DNA: TGTGCCAGCAGTGAATTTACGGGACAGGTGGATCAGCCCCAGCATTTT
CDR3: CASSEFTGQVDQPQHF

V: TRBV2
D: TRBD1
size: -
J: TRBJ2-7
DNA: TGTGCCAGACAGGGACAGGCGAACTACGAGCAGTACTTC
CDR3: CARQGQANYEQYF

V: TRBV7-3
D: TRBD2
size: -
J: TRBJ2-1
DNA: TGTGCCAGCAGCTTACTCCCTAGCGGGGGCTACAATGAGCAGTTCTTC
CDR3: CASSLLPSGGYNEQFF

V: TRBV27
D: -
size: few
J: TRBJ1-5
DNA: TGTGCCAGCAGTTTTGTGGGCTATCAGCCCCAGCATTTT
CDR3: CASSFVGYQPQHF

V: TRBV19
D: -
size: few
J: TRBJ1-1
DNA: TGTGCCAGTAGTACCGGGACTCCCACTGAAGCTTTCTTT
CDR3: CASSTGTPTEAFF

V: TRBV6-1
D: -
size: few
J: TRBJ1-4
DNA: TGTGCCAGCAGTGAAGCTCGAGGGGCAACTAATGAAAAACTGTTTTTT
CDR3: CASSEARGATNEKLFF

V: TRBV15
D: -
size: -
J: TRBJ2-7
DNA: TGTGCCACCAGCAATCGCGGTCCCTACGAGCAGTACTTC
CDR3: CATSNRGPYEQYF

V: TRBV28
D: TRBD1
size: few
J: TRBJ1-5
DNA: TGTGCCAGCAGTAAAACGGACAGGGACCGCAATCAGCCCCAGCATTTT
CDR3: CASSKTDRDRNQPQHF

V: TRBV20-1
D: -
size: few
J: TRBJ1-5
DNA: TGCAGTGCTAGAGAGGGGGCCGGCAATCAGCCCCAGCATTTT
CDR3: CSAREGAGNQPQHF

V: TRBV7-9
D: -
size: -
J: TRBJ2-1
DNA: TGTGCCAGCAGCTTAGGGCCCCGGGGGAATGAGCAGTTCTTC
CDR3: CASSLGPRGNEQFF

V: TRBV7-9
D: -
size: few
J: TRBJ2-7
DNA: TGTGCCAGCAGCTTCGTGATGGCCGGGTCACTTAACCCCCTAATCTACGAGCAGTACTTC
CDR3: CASSFVMAGSLNPLIYEQYF

V: TRBV15
D: TRBD1
size: -
J: TRBJ1-5
DNA: TGTGCCACCAGCAGAGCCCTTAGATCGTTGGCAGGGGGCAACAATCAGCCCCAGCATTTT
CDR3: CATSRALRSLAGGNNQPQHF

V: TRBV2
D: -
size: -
J: TRBJ2-5
DNA: TGTGCCAGCAGTGAAGTGTGGCGAGCGGAGACCCAGTACTTC
CDR3: CASSEVWRAETQYF

V: TRBV7-6
D: -
size: medium-sized
J: TRBJ1-1
DNA: TGTGCCAGCAGCTTAGAGGGGAACGCTTTCTTT
CDR3: CASSLEGNAFF

V: TRBV10-3
D: -
size: few
J: TRBJ1-6
DNA: TGTGCCATCAGTGAGCCCAGGGTACATTCACCCCTCCACTTT
CDR3: CAISEPRVHSPLHF

V: TRBV6-6
D: -
size: few
J: TRBJ1-2
DNA: TGTGCCAGCAGTTACGGAACGCAGCTAGCTAACTATGGCTACACCTTC
CDR3: CASSYGTQLANYGYTF

V: TRBV21-1
D: -
size: -
J: TRBJ1-6
DNA: TGTGCCAGCAGCAAAATAGGGGCTCGTAATTCACCCCTCCACTTT
CDR3: CASSKIGARNSPLHF

V: TRBV6-5
D: -
size: -
J: TRBJ1-6
DNA: TGTGCCAGCAGAGTCCTAAATTCACCCCTCCACTTT
CDR3: CASRVLNSPLHF

V: TRBV10-3
D: -
size: few
J: TRBJ2-6
DNA: TGTGCCATCAGTGGAGAGGATGCTGGGGCCAACGTCCTGACTTTC
CDR3: CAISGEDAGANVLTF

V: TRBV20-1
D: -
size: few
J: TRBJ2-4
DNA: TGCAGTGCTAGACGACCTTCGAAAAACATTCAGTACTTC
CDR3: CSARRPSKNIQYF

V: TRBV5-1
D: TRBD1
size: once
J: TRBJ1-2
DNA: TGCGCCAGCAGCTTTACAGGGGACGTACGCTATGGCTACACCTTC
CDR3: CASSFTGDVRYGYTF

V: TRBV18
D: -
size: many
J: TRBJ1-1
DNA: TGTGCCAGCTCCCAAGGGGGTTGGAACACTGAAGCTTTCTTT
CDR3: CASSQGGWNTEAFF

V: TRBV28
D: -
size: -
J: TRBJ1-3
DNA: TGTGCCAGCAGTCCCTACGGGCGGTGGGGAAACACCATATATTTT
CDR3: CASSPYGRWGNTIYF

V: TRBV7-9
D: TRBD2
size: -
J: TRBJ2-7
DNA: TGTGCCAGCAGCTTGATGAGACTAGCGGGAGGTTCCCACGAGCAGTACTTC
CDR3: CASSLMRLAGGSHEQYF

V: TRBV20-1
D: -
size: few
J: TRBJ1-1
DNA: TGCAGTGCTAGAGCCATAGGGAGTAAGAACACTGAAGCTTTCTTT
CDR3: CSARAIGSKNTEAFF